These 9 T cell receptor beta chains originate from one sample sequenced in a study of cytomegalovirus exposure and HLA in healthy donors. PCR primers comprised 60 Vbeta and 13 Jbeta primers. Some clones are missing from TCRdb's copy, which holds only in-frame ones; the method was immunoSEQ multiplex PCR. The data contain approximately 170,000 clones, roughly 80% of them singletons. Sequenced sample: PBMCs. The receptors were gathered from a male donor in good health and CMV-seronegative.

CDR3 protein: CASSERFNSPLHF. The CDR3 DNA sequence: TGTGCCAGCAGTGAACGGTTTAATTCACCCCTCCACTTT. The chain recombines TRBV2 with TRBJ1-6, with no clear D. CDR3 length: 13 amino acids. Deletions cut 2 bases from V and 6 bases from J, with 5 bases between. Germline CDR1 is SNHLY and CDR2 is FYNNEI.

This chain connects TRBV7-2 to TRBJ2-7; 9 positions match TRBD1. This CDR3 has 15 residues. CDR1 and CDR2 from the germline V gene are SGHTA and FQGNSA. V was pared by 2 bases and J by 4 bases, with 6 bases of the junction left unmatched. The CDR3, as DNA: TGTGCCAGCAGCTTACCTCCGGGACAGGGTTACGAGCAGTACTTC. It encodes CASSLPPGQGYEQYF. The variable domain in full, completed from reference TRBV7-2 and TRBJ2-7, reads GAGVSQSPSNKVTEKGKDVELRCDPISGHTALYWYRQSLGQGLEFLIYFQGNSAPDKSGLPSDRFSAERTGGSVSTLTIQRTQQEDSAVYLCASSLPPGQGYEQYFGPGTRLTVT.

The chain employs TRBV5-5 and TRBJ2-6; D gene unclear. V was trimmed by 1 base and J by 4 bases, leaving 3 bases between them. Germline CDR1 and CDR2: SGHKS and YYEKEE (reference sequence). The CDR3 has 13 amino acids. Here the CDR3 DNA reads TGTGCCAGCAGCTTGCTGGGGGCCAACGTCCTGACTTTC. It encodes CASSLLGANVLTF.

The DNA for the CDR3 is TGTGCCTGGGAGTACTCTGGAAACACCATATATTTT. Translated, it gives CAWEYSGNTIYF. The genes are TRBV30 and TRBJ1-3, with D hard to call. The germline V and J ends were trimmed by 5 bases and 0 bases, with 5 bases remaining between them. Germline assignment: CDR1 GTSNPN and CDR2 SVGIG (reference sequence). The CDR3 has 12 amino acids.

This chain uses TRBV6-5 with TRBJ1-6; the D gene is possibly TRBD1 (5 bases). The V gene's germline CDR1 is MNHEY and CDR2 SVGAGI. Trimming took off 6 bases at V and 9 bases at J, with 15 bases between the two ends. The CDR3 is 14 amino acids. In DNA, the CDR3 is TGTGCCAGCAGCCTAAGGAGGGGTGGTTCACCCCTCCACTTT. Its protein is CASSLRRGGSPLHF.

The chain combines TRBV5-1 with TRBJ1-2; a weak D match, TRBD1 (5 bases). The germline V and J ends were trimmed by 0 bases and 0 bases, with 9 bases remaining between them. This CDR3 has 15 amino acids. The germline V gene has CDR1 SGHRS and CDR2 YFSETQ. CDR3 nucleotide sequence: TGCGCCAGCAGCTTGGAAGGGGTCTCTAACTATGGCTACACCTTC. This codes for CASSLEGVSNYGYTF.

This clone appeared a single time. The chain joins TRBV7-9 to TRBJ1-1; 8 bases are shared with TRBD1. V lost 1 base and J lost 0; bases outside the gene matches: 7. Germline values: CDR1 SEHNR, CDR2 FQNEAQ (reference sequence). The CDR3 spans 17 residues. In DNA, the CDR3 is TGTGCCAGCAGCTTAGGGACAGGGAGTTCCATGAACACTGAAGCTTTCTTT. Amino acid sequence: CASSLGTGSSMNTEAFF.

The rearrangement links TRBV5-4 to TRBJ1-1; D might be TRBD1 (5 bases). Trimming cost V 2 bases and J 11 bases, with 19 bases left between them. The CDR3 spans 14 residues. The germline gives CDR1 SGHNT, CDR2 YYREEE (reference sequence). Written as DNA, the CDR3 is TGTGCCAGCAGCTTTGCGGGGGAGGAGGCAGGGGCTTTCTTT. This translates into CASSFAGEEAGAFF.

CDR3 nucleotide sequence: TGTGCCAGCAGTGAAGTGGTAGACCGACTTAACACCATATATTTT. This translates into CASSEVVDRLNTIYF. The chain links TRBV2 to TRBJ1-3, with no clear D. The CDR3 is 15 amino acids. Germline-derived CDR1 and CDR2 are SNHLY and FYNNEI. Trimming stripped 1 base from V and 7 bases from J, with 14 bases between.